The rows below give T cell receptor beta chains drawn from one sample of a study of radiotherapy plus CTLA-4 blockade in lung cancer. The repertoire was sequenced with immunoSEQ multiplex PCR; TCRdb's copy has only in-frame clones and lacks some. This table holds 62,000 or so clones, around 79% found once. The sequencing here drew on peripheral blood, taken from a patient treated with radiotherapy plus ipilimumab. All receptors come from a human donor with non-small cell lung cancer who had a complete response to radiotherapy plus ipilimumab. The CDR3 runs from the conserved cysteine through the conserved F or W. The D gene is left open where the match is weak. Expanded clones are given a class, and other clones once, few, many or no size at all.

d_call j_call v_call clone_size cdr3_aa cdr3_nt
NA TRBJ1-2 TRBV21-1 NA CASSPFDRNYGYTF TGTGCCAGCAGCCCTTTTGACAGGAACTATGGCTACACCTTC
NA TRBJ2-2 TRBV19 NA CASTTGIQGTGELFF TGTGCCAGTACCACAGGGATCCAAGGCACCGGGGAGCTGTTTTTT
NA TRBJ1-5 TRBV12-5 NA CASGLVRQPQHF TGTGCTAGTGGTTTGGTACGGCAGCCCCAGCATTTT
NA TRBJ1-5 TRBV6-6 NA CASSYSGGEGNQPQHF TGTGCCAGCAGTTACTCGGGAGGGGAGGGCAATCAGCCCCAGCATTTT
NA TRBJ1-2 TRBV30 NA CAWRATLGGYTF TGTGCCTGGAGGGCTACGTTAGGGGGCTACACCTTC
NA TRBJ2-5 TRBV19 NA CASSRRTFGEETQYF TGTGCCAGTAGTAGAAGGACCTTTGGAGAGGAGACCCAGTACTTC
TRBD2 TRBJ2-1 TRBV7-2 NA CASSLVRGGGNEQFF TGTGCCAGCAGCTTAGTGCGGGGGGGAGGGAATGAGCAGTTCTTC
NA TRBJ1-5 TRBV7-6 NA CASSLASGAGQPQHF TGTGCCAGCAGCTTAGCGTCGGGGGCTGGGCAGCCCCAGCATTTT
NA TRBJ1-4 TRBV19 NA CAAPGGSDEKLFF TGTGCCGCCCCTGGGGGGAGCGATGAAAAACTGTTTTTT
NA TRBJ2-2 TRBV27 NA CASRRDGTGELFF TGTGCCAGCCGCCGGGACGGTACCGGGGAGCTGTTTTTT
NA TRBJ1-1 TRBV5-1 NA CASSPGSGDTEAFF TGCGCCAGCAGCCCCGGATCGGGGGACACTGAAGCTTTCTTT
NA TRBJ1-1 TRBV7-2 NA CASSLDTQNTEAFF TGTGCCAGCAGCCTCGACACTCAGAACACTGAAGCTTTCTTT
TRBD1 TRBJ1-6 TRBV19 few CASRQGMNSPLHF TGTGCCAGTAGACAGGGGATGAATTCACCCCTCCACTTT
NA TRBJ1-1 TRBV25-1 NA CASSSTGFNTEAFF TGTGCCAGCAGTAGCACAGGGTTCAACACTGAAGCTTTCTTT
TRBD1 TRBJ2-5 TRBV5-1 NA CASLRDRPSQETQYF TGCGCCAGTCTACGGGACAGGCCCTCCCAAGAGACCCAGTACTTC
NA TRBJ1-1 TRBV7-6 NA CASTRRVFGTEAFF TGTGCCAGCACGCGCAGGGTATTTGGCACTGAAGCTTTCTTT
TRBD2 TRBJ2-3 TRBV4-1 NA CASSQEAGRTYTDTQYF TGCGCCAGCAGCCAAGAAGCGGGAAGAACCTACACAGATACGCAGTATTTT
TRBD1 TRBJ1-2 TRBV4-1 few CASSQDSTGGRSGYTF TGCGCCAGCAGCCAAGACTCCACAGGGGGCCGTAGTGGCTACACCTTC